A single sample gave rise to the 32 T cell receptor beta chains below, sequenced in a study of response to subunit inactivated influenza vaccine. TCRdb passed the RT-PCR reads through MiXCR, listing each CDR3 protein once. The sample consists of under 200,000 distinct CDR3 sequences, approximately 12% of them appearing once. The specimen was CD8+ T cells sorted from PBMCs, collected around 25 months after vaccination. These receptors came from a man aged 50-75 years who received an inactivated influenza vaccine.

The V gene is TRBV20-1, the J gene TRBJ1-4, with 7 bases that match TRBD1. The germline gives CDR1 DFQATT, CDR2 SNEGSKA (reference sequence). The V gene end was trimmed by 4 bases and the J gene end by 1 base; junction bases not matched to a gene: 3. This CDR3 region has 14 residues. In nucleotides, the CDR3 is TGCAGTGCTACCTACAGGGGAACTAATGAAAAACTGTTTTTT. Amino acids: CSATYRGTNEKLFF.

This clonotype came up a few times. V usage is TRBV15 and J usage is TRBJ2-7; D ambiguous. There are 14 residues in the CDR3. Deletions cut 6 bases from V and 3 bases from J, with 15 bases between. Germline CDR1 and CDR2: LNHNV and YYDKDF (reference sequence). Here the CDR3 DNA reads TGTGCCACCAGTTCGGAAGGGAACAACTACGAGCAGTACTTC. It translates to CATSSEGNNYEQYF.

The chain links TRBV7-2 to TRBJ2-1, with D perhaps TRBD1 or TRBD2 (5 bases each). The CDR3 has 17 residues. The V end lost 3 bases, the J end lost 5 bases, and 20 bases lay between the germline ends. The germline V gene has CDR1 SGHTA and CDR2 FQGNSA. The CDR3 DNA reads as TGTGCCAGCAGCTTGTCCGTGAGGGGCTATGGAAACAATGAGCAGTTCTTC. Translated: CASSLSVRGYGNNEQFF.

This clonotype has more than one count but fewer than ten. The CDR3 DNA sequence: TGTGCCAGCAGACTCCGGGACAAAGAAGCTTTCTTT. This gives the protein CASRLRDKEAFF. The V gene is TRBV28, the J gene TRBJ1-1, with D possibly matching TRBD1 (6 bases). This CDR3 is 12 amino acids long. V shed 6 bases and J shed 8 bases, with 13 bases lying between them. The germline V gene encodes CDR1 MDHEN and CDR2 SYDVKM.

This clonotype has a count of ten or more. The rearrangement uses TRBV5-1 and TRBJ2-7; D might be TRBD1 (6 bases). Germline V lookup: CDR1 SGHRS, CDR2 YFSETQ. There are 15 residues in the CDR3. Trimming cost V 4 bases and J 1 base, with 15 bases left between them. CDR3 nucleotides: TGCGCCAGCAGCCCTTTGGACAGTCGATCCTACGAGCAGTACTTC. It translates to CASSPLDSRSYEQYF.

The rearrangement joins TRBV5-1 to TRBJ2-1; D is ambiguous. Deletions cut 6 bases from V and 7 bases from J, with 11 bases between. Per germline, CDR1 SGHRS and CDR2 YFSETQ. This CDR3 is built from 12 residues. This CDR3 is CASTHTANEQFF. The CDR3 nucleotides are TGCGCCAGCACTCACACAGCTAATGAGCAGTTCTTC.

This clonotype came up a few times. The chain combines TRBV4-3 with TRBJ1-4, with 8 bases identical to TRBD1. CDR1 and CDR2 (germline): LGHNA, YSLEER. V lost 1 base to trimming and J lost 6 bases; unmatched junction nucleotides: 4. The CDR3 spans 15 residues. The CDR3 nucleotides read TGCGCCAGCAGCCAAGGGACAGGGAGTTATGAAAAACTGTTTTTT. This sequence encodes CASSQGTGSYEKLFF.

This chain connects TRBV6-1 to TRBJ1-1, with D perhaps TRBD1 (5 bases). Germline loops: CDR1 MNHNS, CDR2 SASEGT. The ends were cut back, 8 bases at V and 6 bases at J, with 16 bases in the middle. The CDR3 is made up of 13 amino acids. CDR3 residues: CASQPLGVAEAFF. Here the CDR3 DNA reads TGTGCCAGCCAACCCCTGGGGGTGGCTGAAGCTTTCTTT.

This clonotype has a count of ten or more. The CDR3 reads CASTTTGSSYNEQFF. The CDR3 DNA reads TGTGCCAGCACCACGACTGGGAGCTCCTACAATGAGCAGTTCTTC. The chain combines TRBV2 with TRBJ2-1, with D maybe TRBD2 (5 bases). V was clipped by 7 bases and J by 0 bases, with 13 bases between them. CDR3 length equals 15 residues. Germline CDR1 reads SNHLY; CDR2 reads FYNNEI.

The CDR3 DNA sequence: TGCAGTGCAACCGAGCCGGGTTGGGTAAACATTCAGTACTTC. Amino acid sequence: CSATEPGWVNIQYF. The chain recombines TRBV20-1 with TRBJ2-4; no firm D call. CDR1 is DFQATT and CDR2 is SNEGSKA in the germline V gene (reference sequence). The V end lost 6 bases, the J end lost 6 bases, and 18 bases lay between the germline ends. The CDR3 covers 14 residues.

The J gene is TRBJ1-2, the V gene TRBV7-9, with unresolved D. Germline V gene sequence: CDR1 SEHNR, CDR2 FQNEAQ (reference sequence). The V gene lost 5 bases and the J gene lost 1 base, with 5 bases spanning the gap. The CDR3 contains 12 residues. The CDR3 coding sequence is TGTGCCAGCAGCATAGATAACTATGGCTACACCTTC. Translated, it gives CASSIDNYGYTF. The full variable domain, completed using reference TRBV7-9 and TRBJ1-2, is DTGVSQNPRHKITKRGQNVTFRCDPISEHNRLYWYRQTLGQGPEFLTYFQNEAQLEKSRLLSDRFSAERPKGSFSTLEIQRTEQGDSAMYLCASSIDNYGYTFGSGTRLTVV.

The sample holds a few counts of this clonotype. The chain links TRBV5-6 to TRBJ2-1, with 12 positions matching TRBD2. In germline, CDR1 is SGHDT, CDR2 YYEEEE. This CDR3 has 18 amino acids. The V segment lost 1 base and the J segment 4 bases; nucleotides outside the gene matches: 9. This chain's CDR3 is CASSLLTSGSSSYNEQFF. The CDR3 bases are TGTGCCAGCAGCTTGTTGACTAGCGGGAGTTCTTCTTACAATGAGCAGTTCTTC.

The J gene is TRBJ2-1, the V gene TRBV4-2, with TRBD2 matching over 9 bases. The V gene end was trimmed by 1 base and the J gene end by 8 bases; junction bases not matched to a gene: 9. CDR1 is LGHNA, CDR2 YNFKEQ, per germline. The CDR3 has 16 residues. The CDR3 spells CASSQGAAGGSYEQFF. The CDR3, as DNA: TGTGCCAGCAGCCAAGGGGCAGCGGGGGGCAGTTATGAGCAGTTCTTC.

V usage is TRBV7-9 and J usage is TRBJ2-1; TRBD2 matches at 7 bases. The V gene's germline CDR1 is SEHNR and CDR2 FQNEAQ (reference sequence). CDR3 length: 16 residues. J gave up 0 bases and V 5 bases, and 7 bases lay outside the gene matches. As DNA, the CDR3 is TGTGCCAGCAGCCCCAAGGGCGGGGGCTCCTACAATGAGCAGTTCTTC. Protein: CASSPKGGGSYNEQFF.

The rearrangement uses TRBV3-1 and TRBJ2-7; the match to TRBD1 covers 7 bases. The CDR3 consists of 15 residues. Looked up from germline, CDR1 is LGHDT and CDR2 is YNNKEL (reference sequence). J lost 0 bases, V lost 1 base, and 3 bases had no gene match. In DNA, the CDR3 is TGTGCCAGCAGCCAAGGACAGGGAGTCTCCTACGAGCAGTACTTC. Protein sequence: CASSQGQGVSYEQYF.

This clonotype appeared once. V is TRBV3-1 and J is TRBJ2-1, with 12 positions matching TRBD2. V dropped 3 bases and J dropped 9; count of bases not matched to a gene: 3. Looked up from germline, CDR1 is LGHDT and CDR2 is YNNKEL (reference sequence). CDR3 length equals 14 residues. In nucleotides, the CDR3 is TGTGCCAGCAGCCATGGACTAGCGGGACCTGAGCAGTTCTTC. Translation gives CASSHGLAGPEQFF.

This clonotype was detected a few times. This sequence joins TRBV11-2 and TRBJ2-7; the D gene is possibly TRBD1 (5 bases). The length of the CDR3 is 13 residues. Deletions cut 4 bases from V and 4 bases from J, with 11 bases between. Germline V lookup: CDR1 SGHAT, CDR2 FQNNGV. CDR3 sequence reads: CASSYTTDYEQYF. CDR3 DNA sequence: TGTGCCAGCAGCTACACGACAGATTACGAGCAGTACTTC.

The chain carries TRBV4-3 and TRBJ1-2; 10 nucleotides line up with TRBD1. CDR3 length: 15 amino acids. With V trimmed by 4 bases and J by 8 bases, 10 bases remained unmatched. The germline V gene has CDR1 LGHNA and CDR2 YSLEER. The CDR3, as DNA: TGCGCCAGCAGCCTAGGGCCCGGGACAGGGGTAGGCTACACCTTC. Its protein product is CASSLGPGTGVGYTF.

The chain employs TRBV13 and TRBJ1-4, with 8 bases lining up with TRBD1. V lost 5 bases to trimming and J lost 7 bases; unmatched junction nucleotides: 6. CDR3 length: 14 amino acids. Germline V CDR1 and CDR2: PRHDT, FYEKMQ (reference sequence). CDR3 sequence (DNA): TGTGCCAGCAGCAGCCGAGGACAGGGTGAAAAACTGTTTTTT. This sequence encodes CASSSRGQGEKLFF.

This clonotype was seen a few times. The rearrangement links TRBV19 to TRBJ1-5; D unresolved. In germline, CDR1 is LNHDA, CDR2 SQIVND (reference sequence). V lost 7 bases to trimming and J lost 1 base, with 17 bases between them. The length of the CDR3 is 16 residues. The CDR3 DNA reads TGTGCCAGTACCCAAAACGGGCATGGGAGCAATCAGCCCCAGCATTTT. Its translation is CASTQNGHGSNQPQHF.

This clonotype has a handful of counts. This chain links TRBV7-9 with TRBJ2-3; D may be TRBD2 (6 bases). Germline V gives CDR1 SEHNR, CDR2 FQNEAQ (reference sequence). The CDR3 runs to 16 residues. V was cut by 5 bases and J by 2 bases, with 17 bases left in between. The CDR3 DNA reads as TGTGCCAGCAGCCCGTTAACGACTAGGCTCACAGATACGCAGTATTTT. Its protein is CASSPLTTRLTDTQYF.

The table lists this clonotype with a few counts. The genes are TRBV30 and TRBJ1-2; 7 nucleotides agree with TRBD1. Germline CDR1 reads GTSNPN; CDR2 reads SVGIG (reference sequence). V lost 2 bases and J lost 4; bases outside the gene matches: 7. The CDR3 covers 14 residues. CDR3 nucleotides: TGTGCCTGGAGTATATCGACAGGGCTCTATGGCTACACCTTC. Amino acid sequence: CAWSISTGLYGYTF. Complete variable domain (other parts from reference TRBV30 and TRBJ1-2): SQTIHQWPATLVQPVGSPLSLECTVEGTSNPNLYWYRQAAGRGLQLLFYSVGIGQISSEVPQNLSASRPQDRQFILSSKKLLLSDSGFYLCAWSISTGLYGYTFGSGTRLTVV.

This sequence joins TRBV6-2 or TRBV6-3 and TRBJ2-5, with TRBD1 identical over 9 bases. V was clipped by 4 bases and J by 5 bases; unmatched bases: 8. The CDR3 is 15 amino acids. CDR1 is MNHEY and CDR2 is SVGEGT in the germline V gene. The CDR3 is CASSSYRGLLETQYF. The CDR3 coding sequence is TGTGCCAGCAGTTCGTACAGGGGGCTTTTGGAGACCCAGTACTTC.

This clonotype turned up a few times. The chain has TRBV27 and TRBJ2-1; 9 nucleotides align to TRBD2. The V gene's germline CDR1 is MNHEY and CDR2 SMNVEV (reference sequence). This CDR3 is 16 amino acids long. V shed 6 bases, J shed 5 bases, and the junction held 11 bases outside the gene matches. The CDR3 nucleotides are TGTGCCAGCAGGCGAGGGGGACTAGCCGAGAACAATGAGCAGTTCTTC. It codes for CASRRGGLAENNEQFF.

This clonotype was seen only a few times. The chain carries TRBV6-5 and TRBJ2-2; D unresolved. CDR1 is MNHEY and CDR2 is SVGAGI in the germline V gene. Trimming cost V 0 bases and J 9 bases, with 11 bases left between them. The CDR3 contains 14 residues. CDR3 in DNA: TGTGCCAGCAGTTACTCGCCAGCGCCCCGGGAGCTGTTTTTT. Its protein product is CASSYSPAPRELFF.

This clonotype has just a few counts. V is TRBV28 and J is TRBJ2-2; the match to TRBD2 covers 9 bases. Germline trimming cut 6 bases from V and 7 bases from J; bases unmatched to any gene: 21. Germline lookup yields CDR1 MDHEN and CDR2 SYDVKM. This CDR3 is built from 19 residues. The DNA for the CDR3 is TGTGCCAGCAGCAATTCCTGGGCCCTAGCGGGGTCAGTTAACGGGGAGCTGTTTTTT. Translated: CASSNSWALAGSVNGELFF. The entire variable domain, with the rest obtained from reference TRBV28 and TRBJ2-2, is as follows: DVKVTQSSRYLVKRTGEKVFLECVQDMDHENMFWYRQDPGLGLRLIYFSYDVKMKEKGDIPEGYSVSREKKERFSLILESASTNQTSMYLCASSNSWALAGSVNGELFFGEGSRLTVL.

This sequence joins TRBV11-2 and TRBJ2-5; D remains ambiguous. The CDR3 sequence is 13 residues long. The germline CDR1 and CDR2 sequences are SGHAT and FQNNGV. Trimming shortened V by 5 bases and J by 1 base, and 8 bases separated the two germline ends. CDR3 loop: CASSPWSQETQYF. The CDR3 region has the DNA TGTGCCAGCAGCCCCTGGAGCCAAGAGACCCAGTACTTC.

This clonotype was detected only a few times. V is TRBV4-1 and J is TRBJ2-1; D not resolved. Germline V gives CDR1 MGHRA, CDR2 YSYEKL. V was shortened by 0 bases and J by 4 bases, with 7 bases between the two germline ends. The CDR3 contains 14 residues. CDR3 DNA sequence: TGCGCCAGCAGCCAAGAGCCCATTTACAATGAGCAGTTCTTC. Translation: CASSQEPIYNEQFF.

In its sample, this clonotype was seen a few times. This chain links TRBV7-2 with TRBJ2-7; the match to TRBD2 covers 7 bases. The V segment lost 1 base and the J segment 4 bases; nucleotides outside the gene matches: 7. Germline CDR1 SGHTA, CDR2 FQGNSA. The CDR3 loop spans 15 amino acids. The CDR3 DNA reads TGTGCCAGCAGCTTAGGAGTAGCGGGTTTATACGAGCAGTACTTC. This gives the protein CASSLGVAGLYEQYF. Supplemented by reference TRBV7-2 and TRBJ2-7, the full variable domain reads GAGVSQSPSNKVTEKGKDVELRCDPISGHTALYWYRQSLGQGLEFLIYFQGNSAPDKSGLPSDRFSAERTGGSVSTLTIQRTQQEDSAVYLCASSLGVAGLYEQYFGPGTRLTVT.

The rearrangement joins TRBV7-6 to TRBJ2-5, with no clear D. The V end was cut by 1 base, the J end by 4 bases, with 13 bases between. Germline CDR1 reads SGHVS; CDR2 reads FNYEAQ. The CDR3 spans 15 residues. The CDR3 region is CASSLEPLDGETQYF. In DNA form, the CDR3 reads TGTGCCAGCAGCTTAGAGCCGCTGGACGGAGAGACCCAGTACTTC.

This clonotype was recorded many times. The V and J genes are TRBV27 and TRBJ1-5; 11 nucleotides match TRBD1. CDR1 is MNHEY, CDR2 SMNVEV, per germline (reference sequence). V dropped 4 bases and J dropped 4; count of bases not matched to a gene: 3. CDR3 length: 15 residues. Written as DNA, the CDR3 is TGTGCCAGCAGTTCAGGGACAGGGGGTAATCAGCCCCAGCATTTT. This sequence encodes CASSSGTGGNQPQHF.

The chain has TRBV10-3 and TRBJ2-7; 8 nucleotides match TRBD2. Per germline, CDR1 ENHRY and CDR2 SYGVKD. The CDR3 runs 15 residues. The V and J ends lost 3 bases and 6 bases, in that order; junction bases with no gene match: 10. The CDR3 is CAISESQAGVAEQYF. DNA for the CDR3: TGTGCCATCAGTGAATCGCAAGCGGGAGTGGCCGAGCAGTACTTC.